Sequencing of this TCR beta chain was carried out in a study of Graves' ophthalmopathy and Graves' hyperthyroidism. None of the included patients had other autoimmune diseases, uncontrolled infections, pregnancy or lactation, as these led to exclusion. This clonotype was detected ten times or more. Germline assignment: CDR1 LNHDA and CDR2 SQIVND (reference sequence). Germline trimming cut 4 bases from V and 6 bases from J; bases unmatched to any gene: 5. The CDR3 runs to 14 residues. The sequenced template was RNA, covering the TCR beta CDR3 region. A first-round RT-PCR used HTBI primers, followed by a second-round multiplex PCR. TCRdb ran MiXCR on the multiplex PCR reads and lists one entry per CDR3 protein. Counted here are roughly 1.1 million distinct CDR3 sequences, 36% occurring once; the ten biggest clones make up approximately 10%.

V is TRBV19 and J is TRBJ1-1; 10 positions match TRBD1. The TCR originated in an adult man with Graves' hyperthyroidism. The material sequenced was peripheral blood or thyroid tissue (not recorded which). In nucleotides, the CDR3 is TGTGCCAGTAGTAGGGGGACAGGGGTGGCTGAAGCTTTCTTT. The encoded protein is CASSRGTGVAEAFF.